One and the same sample provided the 29 T cell receptor beta chains below, sequenced in a study of cytomegalovirus exposure and HLA in healthy donors. The PCR had 60 Vbeta and 13 Jbeta primers. The data were produced by immunoSEQ multiplex PCR, yet TCRdb's version contains in-frame clones alone and is incomplete. The sample shows over 150,000 clones, 70% to 85% of them seen only once. Sequencing input: PBMCs. Receptors originate from a woman aged 30 to 39 in good health and CMV-seropositive.

This rearrangement joins TRBV9 to TRBJ2-3; D might be TRBD2 (7 bases). With 3 bases removed from V and 3 bases from J, the gap between germline ends came to 17 bases. The CDR3 length is 16 residues. Germline CDR1 reads SGDLS; CDR2 reads YYNGEE. The CDR3 here is CASSEGKGGGTDTQYF. Here the CDR3 DNA reads TGTGCCAGCAGCGAGGGGAAGGGAGGGGGTACAGATACGCAGTATTTT.

The genes are TRBV4-3 and TRBJ1-2; TRBD1 might be the D (6 bases). Germline V CDR1 and CDR2: LGHNA, YSLEER. CDR3 length: 15 amino acids. With 4 bases removed from V and 8 bases from J, the gap between germline ends came to 20 bases. CDR3 sequence (DNA): TGCGCCAGCAGCCCGGGAGGCAGGGGAATAGAAGGCTACACCTTC. It yields the protein CASSPGGRGIEGYTF.

The chain links TRBV6-6 to TRBJ1-1; TRBD1 aligns across 9 bases. The junction had 12 bases not matched to a gene; V was cut back by 6 bases and J by 7 bases. The CDR3 is made up of 15 amino acids. CDR1 MNHNY and CDR2 SVGAGI come from the germline V gene (reference sequence). The CDR3 reads CASRLTGTGTVEAFF. Written as DNA, the CDR3 is TGTGCCAGCAGACTAACCGGGACAGGGACTGTTGAAGCTTTCTTT.

The chain links TRBV29-1 to TRBJ2-4, with 7 bases that match TRBD1. The CDR3 covers 13 residues. Germline V gene sequence: CDR1 SQVTM, CDR2 ANQGSEA. Losses at the gene ends were 5 bases for V and 5 bases for J; bases not matched to a gene: 6. DNA of the CDR3: TGCAGCGTTCGGTGGACAGGTGAAAACATTCAGTACTTC. The encoded protein is CSVRWTGENIQYF.

The gene calls are TRBV5-1 and TRBJ1-1; D unresolved. The germline CDR1 and CDR2 sequences are SGHRS and YFSETQ. The germline V and J ends were trimmed by 1 base and 1 base, with 8 bases remaining between them. This CDR3 has 14 amino acids. CDR3 in amino acids: CASSLPEENTEAFF. CDR3 sequence (DNA): TGCGCCAGCAGCTTGCCGGAGGAGAACACTGAAGCTTTCTTT.

The chain employs TRBV15 and TRBJ2-5; 10 bases fit TRBD1. J was trimmed by 3 bases and V by 5 bases; bases with no gene match: 3. CDR1 LNHNV and CDR2 YYDKDF come from the germline V gene (reference sequence). This CDR3 contains 14 residues. CDR3 residues: CATSQGQGKETQYF. In DNA, the CDR3 is TGTGCCACCAGCCAGGGACAGGGGAAAGAGACCCAGTACTTC.

The gene calls are TRBV14 and TRBJ2-5; 9 bases fit TRBD1. V trimming: 4 bases; J trimming: 2 bases; junction bases outside the gene matches: 5. This CDR3 is built from 15 residues. In germline, CDR1 is SGHDN, CDR2 FVKESK. CDR3 coding DNA: TGTGCCAGCAGCCTTCTGACAGGGGGGCAAGAGACCCAGTACTTC. As protein: CASSLLTGGQETQYF.

V is TRBV4-1 and J is TRBJ2-7; weak D call: TRBD2 (5 bases). Trimming cost V 0 bases and J 3 bases, with 15 bases left between them. The germline gives CDR1 MGHRA, CDR2 YSYEKL. The CDR3 covers 16 residues. CDR3 DNA sequence: TGCGCCAGCAGCCAAGAAACAGTGTCTAGCTACTACGAGCAGTACTTC. Protein product: CASSQETVSSYYEQYF.

J is TRBJ2-3 and V is TRBV5-1, with D possibly being TRBD1 (5 bases). Between the trimmed V and J ends, which lost 3 bases and 6 bases, there was a span of 14 bases. CDR3 size: 14 residues. In germline, CDR1 is SGHRS, CDR2 YFSETQ. The CDR3 bases are TGCGCCAGCAGCTGGGAACAGGACACGGATACGCAGTATTTT. The encoded protein is CASSWEQDTDTQYF.

The chain links TRBV7-8 to TRBJ1-2; TRBD1 might be the D (6 bases). Germline values: CDR1 SGHVS, CDR2 FQNEAQ. The CDR3 runs to 16 residues. Deletions cut 5 bases from V and 0 bases from J, with 16 bases between. CDR3 bases: TGTGCCAGCAGCCTCGGGGGGGGGACAACTAACTATGGCTACACCTTC. Its protein product is CASSLGGGTTNYGYTF.

With regard to this clone: At one end, the junction sequence differs from germline, possibly due to a read error. The rearrangement uses TRBV28 and TRBJ1-5, with D unclear. This CDR3 has 12 residues. CDR1 and CDR2 (germline): MDHEN, SYDVKM. CDR3 amino acids: CASRTSDQPQHF. The CDR3 DNA reads as TGTGCCAGCAGAACTAGCGATCAGCCCCAGCATTTT.

The rearrangement uses TRBV28 and TRBJ1-4, with TRBD1 matching 9 bases. Germline values: CDR1 MDHEN, CDR2 SYDVKM. After removal of 5 bases from V and 7 bases from J, the junction contained 20 bases not matched to a gene. This CDR3 has 19 amino acids. DNA of the CDR3: TGTGCCAGCAGTGGGAGTTCGGGACAGGGTGACAGTCTAGGTGAAAAACTGTTTTTT. Protein: CASSGSSGQGDSLGEKLFF.

V is TRBV27 and J is TRBJ2-2; perhaps TRBD1 as D (6 bases). In germline, CDR1 is MNHEY, CDR2 SMNVEV (reference sequence). The CDR3 has 16 residues. Trimming took off 3 bases at V and 7 bases at J, with 18 bases between the two ends. For the CDR3, the DNA is TGTGCCAGCAGTTTTCTTGTCTCAGGGGCGGGCGGGGAGCTGTTTTTT. It is translated as CASSFLVSGAGGELFF.

This clone was counted only a few times. The chain combines TRBV30 with TRBJ2-1; D uncertain. This CDR3 has 15 residues. Germline V gene data show CDR1 as GTSNPN and CDR2 as SVGIG (reference sequence). Trimming pared 2 bases from V and 5 bases from J, leaving 16 bases between. CDR3 nucleotides: TGTGCCTGGAGTTTAGGCCGACTCCGAAACAATGAGCAGTTCTTC. The encoded protein is CAWSLGRLRNNEQFF.

This clone was counted once. The chain is built from TRBV9 and TRBJ2-5; 8 nucleotides line up with TRBD2. V dropped 0 bases and J dropped 1; count of bases not matched to a gene: 11. There are 18 residues in the CDR3. The V gene's germline CDR1 is SGDLS and CDR2 YYNGEE. The CDR3 DNA follows: TGTGCCAGCAGCGTAGCCCTTTACGGAGCGGGAGTCCAAGAGACCCAGTACTTC. As protein: CASSVALYGAGVQETQYF.

The genes are TRBV27 and TRBJ1-4; D may be TRBD1 (6 bases). The CDR3 has 15 amino acids. Germline CDR1 reads MNHEY; CDR2 reads SMNVEV (reference sequence). The ends were cut back, 1 base at V and 7 bases at J, with 13 bases in the middle. The CDR3 reads CASSLLQGSGEKLFF. CDR3 nucleotides: TGTGCCAGCAGTTTATTGCAGGGGAGCGGTGAAAAACTGTTTTTT.

This rearrangement joins TRBV4-3 to TRBJ2-5; 12 bases line up with TRBD2. Germline lookup yields CDR1 LGHNA and CDR2 YSLEER. This CDR3 region has 18 residues. The J segment lost 4 bases and the V segment lost 0 bases, leaving 9 bases of the junction unmatched. In DNA form, the CDR3 reads TGCGCCAGCAGCCAAGATAGGATCGCGACTAGCGGGAGAGAGACCCAGTACTTC. Encoded protein: CASSQDRIATSGRETQYF.

V usage is TRBV5-1 and J usage is TRBJ2-7; 8 bases line up with TRBD1. Germline CDR1 SGHRS, CDR2 YFSETQ. With V trimmed by 1 base and J by 7 bases, 7 bases remained unmatched. This CDR3 has 14 residues. The CDR3 nucleotides read TGCGCCAGCAGCTTGCGGACAGGGCCGGGAGAGCAGTACTTC. Its translation is CASSLRTGPGEQYF.

The chain uses TRBV5-8 and TRBJ1-1; 7 bases line up with TRBD1. Germline V gene sequence: CDR1 SGHTS, CDR2 YDEGEE. V trimming: 4 bases; J trimming: 7 bases; junction bases outside the gene matches: 10. This CDR3 has 14 residues. CDR3 in DNA: TGTGCCAGCAGCCCGGGACAGCCCAGCGGTGAAGCTTTCTTT. As protein: CASSPGQPSGEAFF.

This clone showed up just once. This chain links TRBV2 with TRBJ2-7; unclear D gene. The CDR3 spans 13 residues. Trimming took 6 bases from V and 1 from J, leaving 10 bases between them. In germline, CDR1 is SNHLY, CDR2 FYNNEI. The DNA for the CDR3 is TGTGCCAGCAGCGAGGTGAAATCCTACGAGCAGTACTTC. Amino acids: CASSEVKSYEQYF.

The chain recombines TRBV19 with TRBJ1-2; D gene uncertain. Germline loops: CDR1 LNHDA, CDR2 SQIVND (reference sequence). This CDR3 has 14 amino acids. Trimming left V 2 bases short and J 3 bases short, with 10 bases between. The CDR3 sequence is CASSIREADYGYTF. DNA of the CDR3: TGTGCCAGTAGTATAAGGGAAGCGGACTATGGCTACACCTTC.

This chain links TRBV7-8 with TRBJ2-1, with TRBD1 matching 10 bases. The CDR3 is 16 residues long. V was clipped by 5 bases and J by 7 bases; unmatched bases: 11. Germline assignment: CDR1 SGHVS and CDR2 FQNEAQ. CDR3 sequence reads: CASSRYGQGVPNEQFF. Here the CDR3 DNA reads TGTGCCAGCAGCCGGTATGGACAGGGGGTTCCAAATGAGCAGTTCTTC.

J is TRBJ2-7 and V is TRBV7-9; the D is unclear. V was clipped by 5 bases and J by 3 bases, with 20 bases between them. The CDR3 has 16 residues. CDR1 and CDR2 from the germline V gene are SEHNR and FQNEAQ (reference sequence). The CDR3 nucleotides are TGTGCCAGCAGCCCGCGGTCATCCGGAGCCCTCTACGAGCAGTACTTC. Translation: CASSPRSSGALYEQYF.

The rearrangement joins TRBV28 to TRBJ2-7, with TRBD2 identical over 8 bases. The CDR3 is 16 residues long. Germline values: CDR1 MDHEN, CDR2 SYDVKM. V was pared by 3 bases and J by 6 bases, with 13 bases of the junction left unmatched. Written as DNA, the CDR3 is TGTGCCAGCAGTTTGGATTCGTATTATAGCGGGACCGAGCAGTACTTC. It encodes CASSLDSYYSGTEQYF.

In regard to this clone: Mismatch with germline at one junction end may stem from a read error. The genes are TRBV2 and TRBJ2-1; D perhaps matches TRBD2 (5 bases). The germline V gene has CDR1 SNHLY and CDR2 FYNNEI. The CDR3 has 13 residues. The CDR3 sequence is CASSGETYNEQFF. The CDR3 DNA follows: TGTGCCAGTAGTGGGGAGACCTACAATGAGCAGTTCTTC.

The chain combines TRBV19 with TRBJ2-3; weak D call: TRBD2 (6 bases). Germline assignment: CDR1 LNHDA and CDR2 SQIVND (reference sequence). The CDR3 has 13 amino acids. The V gene lost 3 bases and the J gene lost 3 bases, with 7 bases spanning the gap. The CDR3 protein is CASSMGGTDTQYF. CDR3 DNA sequence: TGTGCCAGTAGTATGGGGGGAACAGATACGCAGTATTTT.

The chain couples TRBV27 to TRBJ2-2, with a weak D call TRBD1 (5 bases). V was pared by 8 bases and J by 3 bases, with 13 bases between. Germline V gene sequence: CDR1 MNHEY, CDR2 SMNVEV (reference sequence). This CDR3 region has 14 residues. CDR3 bases: TGTGCCAGCGGACACAAGGGTGACACCGGGGAGCTGTTTTTT. It codes for CASGHKGDTGELFF.

The rearrangement joins TRBV6-5 to TRBJ2-1; 7 nucleotides align to TRBD2. The CDR3 covers 14 residues. Trimming cost V 8 bases and J 5 bases; bases outside gene matches: 9. Germline loops: CDR1 MNHEY, CDR2 SVGAGI. The CDR3 loop is CASRRREQNNEQFF. The DNA of the CDR3 is TGTGCCAGCCGCAGGCGGGAGCAAAACAATGAGCAGTTCTTC.

In its sample, this clone was seen a few times. J is TRBJ2-7 and V is TRBV6-5; D might be TRBD2 (6 bases). The ends were cut back, 5 bases at V and 2 bases at J, with 13 bases in the middle. Per the germline V gene, CDR1 is MNHEY and CDR2 is SVGAGI. CDR3 length: 14 amino acids. CDR3 bases: TGTGCCAGCAGTCCGGAGGGTACGGCCTACGAGCAGTACTTC. Protein sequence: CASSPEGTAYEQYF.